This T cell receptor beta chain originates from a study of blood T cell repertoires in COVID-19. CDR3 size: 15 residues. V lost 3 bases to trimming and J lost 9 bases, with 18 bases between them. Germline V CDR1 and CDR2: LNHDA, SQIVND (reference sequence). TCRdb keeps only in-frame clones here, not all; method: immunoSEQ multiplex PCR. The table has roughly 150,000 clones, roughly 80% seen once. The genes are TRBV19 and TRBJ1-5; possibly TRBD1 for D (5 bases). This receptor was taken from a woman over 75 with acute or convalescent COVID-19. The source material was peripheral blood. The CDR3 region is CASSIPPGPRVPQHF. DNA of the CDR3: TGTGCCAGTAGTATCCCGCCAGGGCCCCGGGTGCCCCAGCATTTT.